These 15 T cell receptor beta chains were all obtained from the same sample, sequenced in a study of post-analysis software for immune sequencing data. Study observations and caveats: There were five TRBV segments more frequent in patients than controls, and TRBV5-6, TRBV5-1 and TRBV20-1 were among them.

Prepared libraries of TCR beta cDNA carried unique molecular identifiers. In TCRdb, the PCR reads were re-called with MiXCR into one record per CDR3 protein. The table has 400,000 to 500,000 distinct CDR3 sequences, approximately 37% seen once. Antigens of these TCRs are unknown. Sequencing was done on a sample of blood. Source of these receptors: a girl aged 2 to 9 with multiple sclerosis.

This chain uses TRBV5-1 with TRBJ1-2; weak D call: TRBD1 (5 bases). The CDR3 covers 14 residues. Germline assignment: CDR1 SGHRS and CDR2 YFSETQ. The V end lost 3 bases, the J end lost 5 bases, and 14 bases lay between the germline ends. CDR3 region: CASSSSGGEYGYTF. CDR3 coding DNA: TGCGCCAGCAGCTCCTCTGGAGGGGAATATGGCTACACCTTC.

V gene TRBV20-1 combines with J gene TRBJ2-7; D might be TRBD1 or TRBD2, each matching 5 bases. The CDR3 has 13 amino acids. CDR1 is DFQATT and CDR2 is SNEGSKA in the germline V gene (reference sequence). Between the trimmed V and J ends, which lost 0 bases and 3 bases, there was a span of 9 bases. The CDR3 DNA reads as TGCAGTGCTAGAGAGGGACCGTTCTACGAGCAGTACTTC. Its protein is CSAREGPFYEQYF.

The V gene is TRBV6-2 or TRBV6-3, the J gene TRBJ2-1, with 9 bases lining up with TRBD1. This CDR3 spans 16 amino acids. Germline CDR1 MNHEY, CDR2 SVGEGT. Losses at the gene ends were 7 bases for V and 0 bases for J; bases not matched to a gene: 7. The CDR3 DNA follows: TGTGCCAGCAATCCATCGGGACAGGGCTCCTACAATGAGCAGTTCTTC. Amino acid sequence: CASNPSGQGSYNEQFF.

This clonotype was picked up a small number of times. The chain is built from TRBV12-3 or TRBV12-4 and TRBJ2-5; TRBD1 might be the D (8 bases). The CDR3 extends over 14 amino acids. V shed 6 bases and J shed 4 bases, with 15 bases lying between them. The CDR3 here is CASRLTGGGETQYF. DNA of the CDR3: TGTGCCAGCAGGCTCACAGGGGGGGGAGAGACCCAGTACTTC.

The CDR3 is CASSLEASADYEQYF. CDR3 bases: TGTGCCAGCAGCTTAGAAGCTAGCGCGGACTACGAGCAGTACTTC. This rearrangement joins TRBV7-6 to TRBJ2-7; a weak D match, TRBD2 (6 bases). V shed 1 base and J shed 3 bases, with 13 bases lying between them. The CDR3 contains 15 residues. Germline loops: CDR1 SGHVS, CDR2 FNYEAQ.

This chain links TRBV13 with TRBJ2-1; 9 nucleotides align to TRBD2. Unmatched junction bases numbered 5, after V lost 5 bases and J lost 0 bases. This CDR3 is built from 16 residues. Germline V gene sequence: CDR1 PRHDT, CDR2 FYEKMQ (reference sequence). The CDR3 nucleotides read TGTGCCAGCAGCAATCTAGCGGGAAACTCCTACAATGAGCAGTTCTTC. Amino acids: CASSNLAGNSYNEQFF. The full variable domain, with the rest looked up from reference TRBV13 and TRBJ2-1, is AAGVIQSPRHLIKEKRETATLKCYPIPRHDTVYWYQQGPGQDPQFLISFYEKMQSDKGSIPDRFSAQQFSDYHSELNMSSLELGDSALYFCASSNLAGNSYNEQFFGPGTRLTVL.

V usage is TRBV28 and J usage is TRBJ2-7; D is undetermined. Trimming left V 6 bases short and J 3 bases short, with 15 bases between. Germline CDR1 is MDHEN and CDR2 is SYDVKM. The CDR3 extends over 14 amino acids. DNA for the CDR3: TGTGCCAGCAGCCCCACTATCAGGCTCTACGAGCAGTACTTC. It yields the protein CASSPTIRLYEQYF.

The chain is built from TRBV6-1 and TRBJ2-5, with 7 bases identical to TRBD2. The end of the DNA fits TRBJ2-7 better, so the J call may be wrong. The CDR3 is made up of 13 amino acids. Germline CDR1 MNHNS, CDR2 SASEGT. CDR3 DNA: TGTGCCAGCAGAAGCGGGAACGTGTACGAGCAGTACTTC. Translated, it gives CASRSGNVYEQYF.

This clonotype has a handful of counts. The chain couples TRBV7-9 to TRBJ2-1; D is undetermined. Germline loops: CDR1 SEHNR, CDR2 FQNEAQ (reference sequence). CDR3 length: 13 residues. The V end was cut by 2 bases, the J end by 6 bases, with 8 bases between. The CDR3 sequence: CASSLSDGNEQFF. CDR3 coding DNA: TGTGCCAGCAGCTTAAGCGACGGCAATGAGCAGTTCTTC. Together with reference TRBV7-9 and TRBJ2-1, the CDR3 gives the full variable domain: DTGVSQNPRHKITKRGQNVTFRCDPISEHNRLYWYRQTLGQGPEFLTYFQNEAQLEKSRLLSDRFSAERPKGSFSTLEIQRTEQGDSAMYLCASSLSDGNEQFFGPGTRLTVL.

This CDR3 reads CASSPPQGETQYF. CDR3 DNA: TGCGCCAGCAGCCCTCCTCAGGGGGAGACCCAGTACTTC. The V gene is TRBV5-1, the J gene TRBJ2-5; TRBD1 might be the D (6 bases). The CDR3 sequence is 13 residues long. In germline, CDR1 is SGHRS, CDR2 YFSETQ. The V end lost 4 bases, the J end lost 5 bases, and 12 bases lay between the germline ends.

This clonotype was picked up a small number of times. This sequence joins TRBV4-3 and TRBJ1-2; D is possibly TRBD1 (5 bases). Germline values: CDR1 LGHNA, CDR2 YSLEER. The CDR3 is made up of 14 amino acids. The V end lost 0 bases, the J end lost 5 bases, and 10 bases lay between the germline ends. The CDR3: CASSQDRGGYGYTF. The DNA for the CDR3 is TGCGCCAGCAGCCAAGATCGGGGGGGGTATGGCTACACCTTC.

V is TRBV7-2 and J is TRBJ1-3, with unresolved D. The CDR3 spans 13 residues. Trimming pared 1 base from V and 7 bases from J, leaving 8 bases between. Germline V gene sequence: CDR1 SGHTA, CDR2 FQGNSA. The CDR3 nucleotides read TGTGCCAGCAGCTTAGGGCGGGTGAACACCATATATTTT. Translating gives CASSLGRVNTIYF.

This clonotype was counted a few times. The V gene is TRBV12-3 or TRBV12-4, the J gene TRBJ2-7, with D possibly being TRBD1 (5 bases). V lost 5 bases, J lost 5 bases, and 19 bases lay in between. The CDR3 contains 15 residues. This CDR3 reads CASSHRQRGPHEQYF. CDR3 nucleotides: TGTGCCAGCAGTCATAGACAGAGAGGACCCCACGAGCAGTACTTC.

This clonotype has only a few counts. This chain joins TRBV7-2 and TRBJ2-7; D is perhaps TRBD2 (7 bases). Germline-derived CDR1 and CDR2 are SGHTA and FQGNSA. This CDR3 is built from 15 residues. Between the trimmed V and J ends, which lost 5 bases and 4 bases, there was a span of 18 bases. The CDR3 DNA reads as TGTGCCAGCAGCCTCGATAGGACAGCGGGATACGAGCAGTACTTC. This encodes CASSLDRTAGYEQYF.

The chain is built from TRBV24-1 and TRBJ2-4; perhaps TRBD1 as D (6 bases). CDR1 is KGHDR, CDR2 SFDVKD, per germline. Trimming cost V 3 bases and J 0 bases, with 8 bases left between them. This CDR3 is 15 amino acids long. The chain's CDR3 is CATSDTGTAKNIQYF. CDR3 DNA: TGTGCCACCAGTGATACAGGGACAGCCAAAAACATTCAGTACTTC.